These T cell receptor beta chains were read from a single sample in a study of graft-versus-host responses after intestinal transplantation. No antigens are known for them. Generated by immunoSEQ multiplex PCR, the TCRdb table keeps only in-frame clones and is missing some. Among some 90,000 clones listed, approximately 92% were seen once. This sample comprised unstimulated CD8+ T cells sorted from spleen or lymph node cells, obtained before intestinal transplant. These TCRs come from a human donor who received an intestinal transplant. Both conserved end residues are trimmed from each CDR3. The D gene is left open where the match is weak.

TRBV7-9 | 11 | NA | ASKGGADTEAF
TRBV27 | 11 | NA | ASSLLGGNEQF
TRBV4-1 | 13 | TRBD2 | ASSQEPGGYNEQF
TRBV5-6 | 14 | NA | ASSLRASASSYEQY
TRBV6-5 | 12 | NA | ASSPYSEWAEQF
TRBV9 | 14 | TRBD2 | ASSVASGGRRETQY
TRBV5-6 | 13 | NA | ASSFGVWRNTEAF
TRBV6-6 | 10 | NA | ASSLGDQPQH
TRBV7-8 | 11 | TRBD2 | ASSSRTSYEQY
TRBV19 | 13 | TRBD1 | ASSARTGITDTQY
TRBV7-9 | 13 | TRBD1 | ASSPGTGWTGELF
TRBV30 | 10 | NA | AWSSTGLEAF
TRBV19 | 13 | NA | ASTPDSWGNTEAF
TRBV6-5 | 13 | NA | ASSYSLGVEETQY
TRBV7-8 | 10 | NA | ASSLDWGEQF
TRBV11-2 | 14 | TRBD2 | ASSASLADFSTEQF
TRBV27 | 14 | NA | ASRKSVASTYNEQF
TRBV9 | 15 | NA | ASSLYQGVDMNTEAF
TRBV5-1 | 12 | TRBD1 | ASSAGTGITEAF
TRBV27 | 15 | TRBD1 | ASSLITGGPNTGELF
TRBV6-5 | 12 | TRBD2 | ASSYTSGSYEQY
TRBV6-1 | 12 | TRBD1 | ASSRDRVSYEQY
TRBV30 | 10 | NA | AWTGVDYGYT
TRBV30 | 10 | NA | AWAEGSYEQY
TRBV19 | 12 | TRBD1 | ASGTGGLNTEAF
TRBV5-4 | 15 | TRBD2 | ASTMEAREMNTGELF
TRBV6-6 | 12 | TRBD2 | ASSSTSGTYEQY
TRBV4-2 | 13 | NA | ASSQGLGAENIQY
TRBV19 | 8 | TRBD1 | ATTGQGAF
TRBV6-5 | 13 | NA | ASRGRGQNTGELF
TRBV5-4 | 14 | TRBD2 | ASSPPGGRDQETQY
TRBV19 | 14 | NA | ASSIVGTPLGNEQF
TRBV5-5 | 16 | TRBD1 | ASSSRGTGDYRNQPQH
TRBV2 | 13 | TRBD1 | ASSQTKTGASGYT
TRBV4-1 | 17 | TRBD2 | ASSQEGAGGPSPYNEQF
TRBV28 | 16 | TRBD2 | ASSSRLAGGLGANVLT
TRBV27 | 11 | NA | ASRGLTNSPLH
TRBV19 | 15 | TRBD1 | ASTGGGQGASNYGYT
TRBV6-5 | 13 | TRBD1 | ASSYGQGGANVLT
TRBV7-8 | 9 | NA | ASSTPGRLY
TRBV2 | 13 | TRBD2 | ASSPLAGGTYEQY
TRBV7-9 | 11 | NA | ASSCRGRDGYT
TRBV27 | 15 | NA | ASSSTPFGGGAYGYT
TRBV27 | 10 | TRBD2 | ASQAGGYEQY
TRBV21-1 | 12 | NA | ASAGLAGHNEQF
TRBV6-7 | 11 | NA | ASSYYQDQPQH
TRBV5-8 | 15 | TRBD2 | ASSIRGLAGINNEQF
TRBV6-1 | 14 | NA | ASSEAYWEMNTEAF
TRBV6-5 | 12 | NA | ASSYSGPNYGYT
TRBV19 | 13 | NA | ASSNAVGSTGELF
TRBV7-2 | 11 | TRBD2 | ASSFKLGLLGF
TRBV30 | 11 | NA | AWSLRGDYGYT
TRBV7-6 | 10 | NA | ASSDGTNGAF
TRBV27 | 11 | NA | ASRMALNTEAF
TRBV27 | 13 | NA | ASSLFGVPSYEQY